This TCR beta chain stems from a study of cytomegalovirus exposure and HLA in healthy donors. Both 60 Vbeta primers and 13 Jbeta primers went into the PCR. Libraries were prepared by immunoSEQ multiplex PCR; TCRdb keeps only in-frame clonotypes and omits some of them. The sample lists 140,000 to 150,000 clones; around three quarters were seen once. Comment on this clone: Its target is unknown.

Study outcomes and limitations: It was reportedly the case that the classifier diagnosed cytomegalovirus status with high specificity and sensitivity.

The V gene lost 4 bases and the J gene lost 7 bases, with 5 bases spanning the gap. Germline V gene lookup returns CDR1 SNHLY and CDR2 FYNNEI. There are 11 residues in the CDR3. This rearrangement joins TRBV2 to TRBJ2-1; D not certain. The specimen sequenced was PBMCs. This receptor was identified in a woman aged 35 to 49 in good health and CMV-seropositive. This CDR3 is CASSVENEQFF. Here the CDR3 DNA reads TGTGCCAGCAGTGTAGAAAATGAGCAGTTCTTC.